The 16 T cell receptor beta chains listed next were all sequenced from one sample in a study of cytomegalovirus exposure and HLA in healthy donors. This table comes from immunoSEQ multiplex PCR, and its TCRdb copy is limited to in-frame clones, with some not included. The table has approximately 120,000 clones, 80% to 90% seen once. Sequenced sample: PBMCs. The origin of the receptors is a woman between 18 and 30 years old in good health and CMV-seronegative.

The chain is built from TRBV23-1 and TRBJ2-1, with TRBD2 identical over 8 bases. TRBV23-1 is an open reading frame whose function is uncertain. Trimming at V came to 2 bases and at J to 6 bases, leaving 27 bases not matched to a gene. The CDR3 is 22 amino acids. The CDR3 nucleotides read TGCGCCAGCAGTCAACTCCTTCCCAGGGGAAGTAGCGGGAAGGGTGAATGCAATGAGCAGTTCTTC. It is translated as CASSQLLPRGSSGKGECNEQFF.

The genes are TRBV2 and TRBJ2-7; D is perhaps TRBD2 (5 bases). The V gene's germline CDR1 is SNHLY and CDR2 FYNNEI. Trimming removed 7 bases at V and 3 bases at J, with 10 bases between. CDR3 length: 12 amino acids. CDR3 residues: CASMRVIYEQYF. In DNA, the CDR3 is TGTGCCAGCATGAGGGTTATCTACGAGCAGTACTTC.

The chain recombines TRBV10-3 with TRBJ2-5; TRBD2 matches at 13 bases. The junction had 1 base not matched to a gene; V was cut back by 3 bases and J by 3 bases. In germline, CDR1 is ENHRY, CDR2 SYGVKD. The CDR3 spans 15 residues. CDR3 sequence reads: CAISDTSGREETQYF. The CDR3 coding sequence is TGTGCCATCAGTGATACTAGCGGGAGGGAAGAGACCCAGTACTTC.

J is TRBJ2-2 and V is TRBV7-3; 9 bases agree with TRBD1. This CDR3 spans 17 amino acids. The J segment lost 3 bases and the V segment lost 2 bases, leaving 7 bases of the junction unmatched. CDR1 and CDR2 (germline): SGHTA, FQGTGA. CDR3 nucleotide sequence: TGTGCCAGCAGCTTATTACAGGGGGCGAGGGACACCGGGGAGCTGTTTTTT. This gives the protein CASSLLQGARDTGELFF.

J is TRBJ1-2 and V is TRBV29-1; 7 bases match TRBD1. This CDR3 has 13 residues. Germline V gene data show CDR1 as SQVTM and CDR2 as ANQGSEA. V shed 6 bases and J 8 bases; nucleotides not matched to a gene: 12. The CDR3 sequence: CSVNGQETSGYTF. CDR3 DNA: TGCAGCGTAAACGGACAGGAAACGAGCGGCTACACCTTC.

This clone was detected only once. The chain uses TRBV5-1 and TRBJ2-2; 7 bases fit TRBD1. V shed 4 bases and J 0 bases; nucleotides not matched to a gene: 3. Per germline, CDR1 SGHRS and CDR2 YFSETQ. This CDR3 is 15 amino acids long. The CDR3 is CASSRDSTNTGELFF. In DNA, the CDR3 is TGCGCCAGCAGCCGGGACAGTACGAACACCGGGGAGCTGTTTTTT.

The chain combines TRBV11-2 with TRBJ2-1; 9 bases are shared with TRBD1. This CDR3 is 17 amino acids long. Germline V gene lookup returns CDR1 SGHAT and CDR2 FQNNGV. Losses at the gene ends were 0 bases for V and 6 bases for J; bases not matched to a gene: 9. In DNA, the CDR3 is TGTGCCAGCAGCTTAGACGGGACAGGGACTGAACTCAATGAGCAGTTCTTC. Translating it yields CASSLDGTGTELNEQFF.

This chain links TRBV18 with TRBJ1-1, with a weak D call TRBD1 (5 bases). Germline assignment: CDR1 KGHSH and CDR2 LQKENI. The CDR3 contains 17 residues. The V end was cut by 3 bases, the J end by 1 base, with 18 bases between. CDR3 amino acids: CASSPPVNGGKNTEAFF. CDR3 bases: TGTGCCAGCTCACCCCCCGTCAACGGGGGGAAGAACACTGAAGCTTTCTTT.

This sequence joins TRBV15 and TRBJ1-2; D perhaps matches TRBD1 (5 bases). The V end lost 6 bases, the J end lost 4 bases, and 24 bases lay between the germline ends. Per germline, CDR1 LNHNV and CDR2 YYDKDF (reference sequence). The CDR3 runs 17 residues. The CDR3 here is CATRQDARVSRSYGYTF. The CDR3 bases are TGTGCCACCAGACAGGACGCAAGGGTATCGCGTAGCTATGGCTACACCTTC. Variable domain in full (rest from reference TRBV15 and TRBJ1-2): DAMVIQNPRYQVTQFGKPVTLSCSQTLNHNVMYWYQQKSSQAPKLLFHYYDKDFNNEADTPDNFQSRRPNTSFCFLDIRSPGLGDTAMYLCATRQDARVSRSYGYTFGSGTRLTVV.

The gene calls are TRBV7-9 and TRBJ2-3, with 8 bases aligning to TRBD1. The CDR3 length is 14 residues. V lost 5 bases and J lost 4; bases outside the gene matches: 5. Germline-derived CDR1 and CDR2 are SEHNR and FQNEAQ (reference sequence). CDR3 sequence: CASSIRQGPDTQYF. The CDR3 nucleotides are TGTGCCAGCAGCATAAGACAGGGGCCAGATACGCAGTATTTT.

This clone has more than one count but fewer than ten. V usage is TRBV30 and J usage is TRBJ1-6; 8 bases map to TRBD1. Germline trimming cut 8 bases from V and 5 bases from J; bases unmatched to any gene: 5. The CDR3 runs to 13 residues. Germline V lookup: CDR1 GTSNPN, CDR2 SVGIG (reference sequence). Written as DNA, the CDR3 is TGTGCCGTGGGGGGACAGGATAATTCACCCCTCCACTTT. Translation gives CAVGGQDNSPLHF. Drawing the rest from reference TRBV30 and TRBJ1-6, the complete variable domain is SQTIHQWPATLVQPVGSPLSLECTVEGTSNPNLYWYRQAAGRGLQLLFYSVGIGQISSEVPQNLSASRPQDRQFILSSKKLLLSDSGFYLCAVGGQDNSPLHFGNGTRLTVT.

V gene TRBV7-6 combines with J gene TRBJ1-5; TRBD1 aligns across 9 bases. This CDR3 contains 15 residues. CDR1 is SGHVS and CDR2 is FNYEAQ in the germline V gene. Germline trimming cut 5 bases from V and 5 bases from J; bases unmatched to any gene: 7. As DNA, the CDR3 is TGTGCCAGCAGCCCAACAGGGGGCGAGTATCAGCCCCAGCATTTT. Translation gives CASSPTGGEYQPQHF.

This clone was detected only a few times. The chain carries TRBV28 and TRBJ1-2; 7 bases are shared with TRBD1. The V gene end was trimmed by 7 bases and the J gene end by 1 base; junction bases not matched to a gene: 12. The CDR3 length is 16 residues. Germline V gives CDR1 MDHEN, CDR2 SYDVKM. The CDR3 protein is CASIPTGTANNYGYTF. The DNA for the CDR3 is TGTGCCAGCATTCCTACGGGGACAGCTAATAACTATGGCTACACCTTC.

The J gene is TRBJ2-1, the V gene TRBV6-5; the match to TRBD2 covers 9 bases. Trimming at V came to 1 base and at J to 6 bases, leaving 4 bases not matched to a gene. Germline CDR1 reads MNHEY; CDR2 reads SVGAGI. The CDR3 totals 15 residues. CDR3 sequence reads: CASSYWREGINEQFF. The DNA of the CDR3 is TGTGCCAGCAGTTACTGGCGGGAGGGAATCAATGAGCAGTTCTTC.

The chain combines TRBV2 with TRBJ1-1; 7 positions agree with TRBD1. This CDR3 is 14 amino acids long. The J segment lost 6 bases and the V segment lost 3 bases, leaving 7 bases of the junction unmatched. Germline loops: CDR1 SNHLY, CDR2 FYNNEI. This chain's CDR3 is CASSDFDRASEAFF. The CDR3 region has the DNA TGTGCCAGCAGTGACTTCGACAGGGCGTCTGAAGCTTTCTTT.

The genes are TRBV5-6 and TRBJ2-1, with 8 bases identical to TRBD2. Germline V gene data show CDR1 as SGHDT and CDR2 as YYEEEE. This CDR3 comprises 16 residues. V shed 0 bases, J shed 0 bases, and the junction held 2 bases outside the gene matches. For the CDR3, the DNA is TGTGCCAGCAGCTTGGTAGCGGGGAGCTCCTACAATGAGCAGTTCTTC. It is translated as CASSLVAGSSYNEQFF. Supplemented by reference TRBV5-6 and TRBJ2-1, the full variable domain reads DAGVTQSPTHLIKTRGQQVTLRCSPKSGHDTVSWYQQALGQGPQFIFQYYEEEERQRGNFPDRFSGHQFPNYSSELNVNALLLGDSALYLCASSLVAGSSYNEQFFGPGTRLTVL.